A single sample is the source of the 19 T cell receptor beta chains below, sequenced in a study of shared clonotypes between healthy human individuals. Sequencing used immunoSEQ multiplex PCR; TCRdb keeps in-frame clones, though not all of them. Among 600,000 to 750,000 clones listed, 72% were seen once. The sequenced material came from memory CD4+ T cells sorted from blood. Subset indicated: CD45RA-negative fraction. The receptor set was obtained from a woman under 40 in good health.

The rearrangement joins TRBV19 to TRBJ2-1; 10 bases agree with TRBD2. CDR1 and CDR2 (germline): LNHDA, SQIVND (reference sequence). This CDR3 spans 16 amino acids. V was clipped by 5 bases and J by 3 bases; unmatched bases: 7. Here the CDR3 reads CASSGWTSGNYNEQFF. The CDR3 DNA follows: TGTGCCAGTAGTGGCTGGACTAGCGGCAACTACAATGAGCAGTTCTTC.

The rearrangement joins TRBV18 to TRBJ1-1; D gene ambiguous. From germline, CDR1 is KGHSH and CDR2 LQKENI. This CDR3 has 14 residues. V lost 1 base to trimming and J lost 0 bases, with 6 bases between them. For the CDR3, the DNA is TGTGCCAGCTCACCACAGAATATGAACACTGAAGCTTTCTTT. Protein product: CASSPQNMNTEAFF.

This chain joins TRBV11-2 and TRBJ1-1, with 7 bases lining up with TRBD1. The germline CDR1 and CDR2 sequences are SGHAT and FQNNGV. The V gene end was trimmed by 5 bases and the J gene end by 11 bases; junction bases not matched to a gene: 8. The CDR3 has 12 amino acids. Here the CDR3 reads CASSRTRGQAFF. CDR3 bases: TGTGCCAGCAGCCGGACAAGGGGACAGGCTTTCTTT.

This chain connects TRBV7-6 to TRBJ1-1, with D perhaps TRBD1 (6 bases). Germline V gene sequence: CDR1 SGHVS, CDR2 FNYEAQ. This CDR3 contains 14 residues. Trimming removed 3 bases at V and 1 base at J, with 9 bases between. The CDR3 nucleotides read TGTGCCAGCAGCTTGCTACAGGGGAACACTGAAGCTTTCTTT. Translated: CASSLLQGNTEAFF.

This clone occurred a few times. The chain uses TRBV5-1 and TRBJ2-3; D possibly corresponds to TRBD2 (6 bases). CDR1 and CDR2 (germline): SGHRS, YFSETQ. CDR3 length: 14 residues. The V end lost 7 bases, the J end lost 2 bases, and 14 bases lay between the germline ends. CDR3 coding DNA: TGCGCCAGCTCCCCGGGGGAAGTCACAGATACGCAGTATTTT. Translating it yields CASSPGEVTDTQYF.

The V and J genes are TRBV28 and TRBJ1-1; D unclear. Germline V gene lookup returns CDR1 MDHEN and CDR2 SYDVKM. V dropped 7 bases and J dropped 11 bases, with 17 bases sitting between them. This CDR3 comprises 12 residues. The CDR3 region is CASKTGESIAFF. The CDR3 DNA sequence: TGTGCCAGCAAGACCGGGGAATCAATCGCTTTCTTT.

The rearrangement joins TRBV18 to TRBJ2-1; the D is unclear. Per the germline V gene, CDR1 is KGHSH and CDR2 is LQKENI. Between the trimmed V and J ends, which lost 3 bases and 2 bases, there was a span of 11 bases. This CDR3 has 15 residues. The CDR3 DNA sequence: TGTGCCAGCTCACCGAGGTCGGGCGCCTACAATGAGCAGTTCTTC. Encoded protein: CASSPRSGAYNEQFF.

The CDR3 region has the DNA TGTGCCAGCAGCTCATTCCCCGGAAAGGGTAAACAAGAGACCCAGTACTTC. Its protein product is CASSSFPGKGKQETQYF. J is TRBJ2-5 and V is TRBV11-1; no reliable D call. This CDR3 region has 17 residues. Germline assignment: CDR1 SGHAT and CDR2 FQDESV (reference sequence). V was cut by 4 bases and J by 2 bases, with 20 bases left in between.

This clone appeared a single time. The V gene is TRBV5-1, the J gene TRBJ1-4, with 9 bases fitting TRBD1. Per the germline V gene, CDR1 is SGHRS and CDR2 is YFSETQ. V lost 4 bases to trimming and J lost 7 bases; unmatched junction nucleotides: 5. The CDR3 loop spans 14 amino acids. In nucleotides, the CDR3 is TGCGCCAGCAGCCCGGGACAGGGAAGTGAAAAACTGTTTTTT. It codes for CASSPGQGSEKLFF.

The CDR3 sequence: CASSPPGTSAYEQYF. CDR3 sequence (DNA): TGTGCCAGCTCACCGCCCGGGACTAGCGCCTACGAGCAGTACTTC. V and J are TRBV18 and TRBJ2-7, with 10 bases lining up with TRBD2. The trim removed 3 bases at V and 2 bases at J, leaving 4 bases unmatched. The CDR3 covers 15 residues. The germline CDR1 and CDR2 sequences are KGHSH and LQKENI.

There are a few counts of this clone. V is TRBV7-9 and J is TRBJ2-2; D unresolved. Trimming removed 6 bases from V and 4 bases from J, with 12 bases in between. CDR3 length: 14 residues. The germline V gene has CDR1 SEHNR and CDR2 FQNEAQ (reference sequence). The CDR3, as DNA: TGTGCCAGCAGTCGGTCGGTGGTCACCGGGGAGCTGTTTTTT. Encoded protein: CASSRSVVTGELFF.

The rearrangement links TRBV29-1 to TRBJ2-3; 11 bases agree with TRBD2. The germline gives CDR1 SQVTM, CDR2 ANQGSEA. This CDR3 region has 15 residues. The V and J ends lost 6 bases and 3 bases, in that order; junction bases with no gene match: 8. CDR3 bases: TGCAGCGTAAAAGGGACTAGCGGAATTACAGATACGCAGTATTTT. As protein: CSVKGTSGITDTQYF.

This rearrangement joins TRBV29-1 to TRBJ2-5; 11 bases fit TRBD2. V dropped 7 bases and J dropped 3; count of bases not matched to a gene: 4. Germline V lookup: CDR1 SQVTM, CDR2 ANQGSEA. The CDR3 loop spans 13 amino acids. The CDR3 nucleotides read TGCAGCGGAGTACTAGCGGGAGAAGAGACCCAGTACTTC. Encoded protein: CSGVLAGEETQYF.

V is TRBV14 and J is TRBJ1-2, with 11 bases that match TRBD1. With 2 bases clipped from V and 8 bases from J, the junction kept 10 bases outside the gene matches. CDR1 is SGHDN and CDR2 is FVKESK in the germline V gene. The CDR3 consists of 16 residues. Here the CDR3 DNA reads TGTGCCAGCAGCCAACTCGGAGGACAGGGGGCTGGCGGCTACACCTTC. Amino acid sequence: CASSQLGGQGAGGYTF.

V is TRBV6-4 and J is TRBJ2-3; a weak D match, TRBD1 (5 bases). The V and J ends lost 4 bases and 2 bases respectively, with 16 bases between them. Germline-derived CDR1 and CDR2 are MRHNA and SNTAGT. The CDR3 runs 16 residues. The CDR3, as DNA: TGTGCCAGCAGTGTTTCCAGTGGACATCTCACAGATACGCAGTATTTT. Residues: CASSVSSGHLTDTQYF.

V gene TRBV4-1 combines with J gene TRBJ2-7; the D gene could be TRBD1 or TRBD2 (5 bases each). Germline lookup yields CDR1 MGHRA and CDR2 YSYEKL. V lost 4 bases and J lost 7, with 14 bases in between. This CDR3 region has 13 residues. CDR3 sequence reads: CASSPGGSREQYF. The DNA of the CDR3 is TGCGCCAGCAGCCCTGGGGGTAGTCGAGAGCAGTACTTC.

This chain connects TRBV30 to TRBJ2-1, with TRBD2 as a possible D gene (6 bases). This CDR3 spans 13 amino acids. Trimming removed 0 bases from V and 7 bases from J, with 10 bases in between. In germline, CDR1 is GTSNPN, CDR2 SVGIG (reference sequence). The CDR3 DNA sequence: TGTGCCTGGAGTGTGGAGGGGATGAATGAGCAGTTCTTC. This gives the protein CAWSVEGMNEQFF.

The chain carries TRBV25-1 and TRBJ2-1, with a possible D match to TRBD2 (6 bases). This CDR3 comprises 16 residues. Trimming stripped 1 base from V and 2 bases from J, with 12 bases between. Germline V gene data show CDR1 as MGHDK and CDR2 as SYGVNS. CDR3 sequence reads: CASSEWTLAPYNEQFF. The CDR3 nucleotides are TGTGCCAGCAGTGAATGGACCCTAGCGCCCTACAATGAGCAGTTCTTC. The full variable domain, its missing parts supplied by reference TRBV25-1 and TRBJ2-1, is EADIYQTPRYLVIGTGKKITLECSQTMGHDKMYWYQQDPGMELHLIHYSYGVNSTEKGDLSSESTVSRIRTEHFPLTLESARPSHTSQYLCASSEWTLAPYNEQFFGPGTRLTVL.

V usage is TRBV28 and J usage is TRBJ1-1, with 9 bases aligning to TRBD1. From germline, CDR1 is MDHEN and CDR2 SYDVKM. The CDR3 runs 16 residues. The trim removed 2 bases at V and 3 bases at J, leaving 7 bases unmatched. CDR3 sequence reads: CASSLTPQGAYTEAFF. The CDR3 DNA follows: TGTGCCAGCAGTTTAACCCCACAGGGGGCGTACACTGAAGCTTTCTTT.